This T cell receptor beta chain was obtained from a study of blood T cell repertoires in COVID-19. Clones were sequenced by immunoSEQ multiplex PCR, and TCRdb holds only the in-frame ones, with some missing. Of about 160,000 clones listed, 86% are singletons. Germline-derived CDR1 and CDR2 are SQVTM and ANQGSEA. The CDR3 spans 13 residues. The V and J ends lost 4 bases and 4 bases respectively, with 10 bases between them. The sequenced material came from peripheral blood. The source of this sequence is a man in his forties or fifties with active or convalescent COVID-19. The V call is TRBV29-1, the J call TRBJ1-4; D is perhaps TRBD1 (5 bases). In nucleotides, the CDR3 is TGCAGCGTTGTCCCCGGACATAATGAAAAACTGTTTTTT. It encodes CSVVPGHNEKLFF.